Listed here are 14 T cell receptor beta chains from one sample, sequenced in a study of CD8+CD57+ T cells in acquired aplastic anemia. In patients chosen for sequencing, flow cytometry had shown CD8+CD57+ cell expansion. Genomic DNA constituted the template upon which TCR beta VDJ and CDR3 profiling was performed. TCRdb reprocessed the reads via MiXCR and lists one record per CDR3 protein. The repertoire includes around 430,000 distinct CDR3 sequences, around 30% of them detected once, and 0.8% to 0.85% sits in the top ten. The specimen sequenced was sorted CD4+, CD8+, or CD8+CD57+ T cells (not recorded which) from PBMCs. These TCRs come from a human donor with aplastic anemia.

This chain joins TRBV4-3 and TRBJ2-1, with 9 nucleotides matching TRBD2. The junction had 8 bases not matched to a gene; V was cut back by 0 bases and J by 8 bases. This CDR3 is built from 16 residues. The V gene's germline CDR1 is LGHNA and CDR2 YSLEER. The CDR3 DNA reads TGCGCCAGCAGCCAAGAAGGGCGGGAGGGCGTGCATGAGCAGTTCTTC. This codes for CASSQEGREGVHEQFF.

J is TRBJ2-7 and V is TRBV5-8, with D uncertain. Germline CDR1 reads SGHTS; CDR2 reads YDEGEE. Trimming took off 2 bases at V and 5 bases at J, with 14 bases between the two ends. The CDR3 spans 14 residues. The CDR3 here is CASSFPGRGHEQYF. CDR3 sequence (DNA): TGTGCCAGCAGCTTTCCAGGCCGTGGGCACGAGCAGTACTTC.

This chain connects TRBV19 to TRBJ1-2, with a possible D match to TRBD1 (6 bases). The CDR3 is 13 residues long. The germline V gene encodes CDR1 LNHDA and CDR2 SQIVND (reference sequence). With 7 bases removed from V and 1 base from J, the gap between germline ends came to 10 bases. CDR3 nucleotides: TGTGCCAGTAATCACAGGGATAACTATGGCTACACCTTC. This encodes CASNHRDNYGYTF.

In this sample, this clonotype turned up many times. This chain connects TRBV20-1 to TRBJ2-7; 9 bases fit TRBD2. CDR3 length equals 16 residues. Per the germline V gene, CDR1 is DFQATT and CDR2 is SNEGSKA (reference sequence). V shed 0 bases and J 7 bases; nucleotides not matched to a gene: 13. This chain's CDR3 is CSARDNTAGGLGEQYF. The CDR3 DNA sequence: TGCAGTGCTAGAGATAACACAGCGGGAGGCCTAGGAGAGCAGTACTTC.

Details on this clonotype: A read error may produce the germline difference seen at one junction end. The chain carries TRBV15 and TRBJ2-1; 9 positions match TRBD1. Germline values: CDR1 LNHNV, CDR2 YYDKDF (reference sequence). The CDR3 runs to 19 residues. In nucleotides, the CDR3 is TGTGCCACCAGCAGGCTCCCGGGACAGGGCCCTAGCTCCTACAATGAGCAGTCCTTC. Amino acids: CATSRLPGQGPSSYNEQSF. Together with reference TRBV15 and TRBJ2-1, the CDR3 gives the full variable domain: DAMVIQNPRYQVTQFGKPVTLSCSQTLNHNVMYWYQQKSSQAPKLLFHYYDKDFNNEADTPDNFQSRRPNTSFCFLDIRSPGLGDTAMYLCATSRLPGQGPSSYNEQSFGPGTRLTVL.

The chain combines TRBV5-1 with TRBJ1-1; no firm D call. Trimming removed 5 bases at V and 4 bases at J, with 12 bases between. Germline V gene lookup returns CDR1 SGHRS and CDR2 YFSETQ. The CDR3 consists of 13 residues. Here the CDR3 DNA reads TGCGCCAGCAGTCTCGCACCTTTCACTGAAGCTTTCTTT. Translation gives CASSLAPFTEAFF.

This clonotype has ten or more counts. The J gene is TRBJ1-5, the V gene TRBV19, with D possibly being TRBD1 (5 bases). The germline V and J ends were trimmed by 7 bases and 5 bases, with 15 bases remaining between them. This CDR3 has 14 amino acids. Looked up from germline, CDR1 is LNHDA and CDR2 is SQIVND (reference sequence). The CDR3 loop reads CASKGERTYQPQHF. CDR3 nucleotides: TGTGCCAGTAAAGGGGAAAGGACTTATCAGCCCCAGCATTTT.

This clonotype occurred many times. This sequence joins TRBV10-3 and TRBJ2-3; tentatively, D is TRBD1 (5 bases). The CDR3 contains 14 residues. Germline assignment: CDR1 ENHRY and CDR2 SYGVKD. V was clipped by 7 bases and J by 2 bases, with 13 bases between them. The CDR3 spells CAITQGPDTDTQYF. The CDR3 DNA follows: TGTGCCATCACCCAGGGCCCCGACACAGATACGCAGTATTTT.

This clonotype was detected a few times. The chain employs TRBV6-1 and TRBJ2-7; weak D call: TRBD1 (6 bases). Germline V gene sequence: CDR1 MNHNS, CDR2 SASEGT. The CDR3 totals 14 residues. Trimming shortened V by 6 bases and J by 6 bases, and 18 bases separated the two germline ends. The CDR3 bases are TGTGCCAGCAGGGCGGACAGCTCGCCTGGCGAGCAGTACTTC. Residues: CASRADSSPGEQYF.

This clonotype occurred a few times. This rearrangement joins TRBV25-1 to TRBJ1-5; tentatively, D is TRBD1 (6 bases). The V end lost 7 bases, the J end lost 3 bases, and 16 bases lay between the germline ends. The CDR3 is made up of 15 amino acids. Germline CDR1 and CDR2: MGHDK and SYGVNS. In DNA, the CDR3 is TGTGCCAGCACCCGGGGGCTTAGAAACAATCAGCCCCAGCATTTT. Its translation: CASTRGLRNNQPQHF.

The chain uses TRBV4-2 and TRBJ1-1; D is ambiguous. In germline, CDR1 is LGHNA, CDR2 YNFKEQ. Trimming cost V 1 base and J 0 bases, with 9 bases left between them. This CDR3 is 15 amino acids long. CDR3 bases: TGTGCCAGCAGCCAAGGACCGATGATGAACACTGAAGCTTTCTTT. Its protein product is CASSQGPMMNTEAFF.

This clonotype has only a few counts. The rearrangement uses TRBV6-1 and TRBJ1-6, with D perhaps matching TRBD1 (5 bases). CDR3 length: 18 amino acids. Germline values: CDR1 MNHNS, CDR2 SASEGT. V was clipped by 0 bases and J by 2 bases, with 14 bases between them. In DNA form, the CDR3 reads TGTGCCAGCAGTGAAGCGGGGACCCGAAGGACCTATAATTCACCCCTCCACTTT. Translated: CASSEAGTRRTYNSPLHF.

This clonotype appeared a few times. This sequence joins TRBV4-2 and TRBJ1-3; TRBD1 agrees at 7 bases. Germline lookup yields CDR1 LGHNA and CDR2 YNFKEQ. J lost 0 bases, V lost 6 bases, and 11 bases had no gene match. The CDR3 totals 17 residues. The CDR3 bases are TGTGCCAGCAGGACCTTACGACAGGGTAGCTCTGGAAACACCATATATTTT. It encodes CASRTLRQGSSGNTIYF.

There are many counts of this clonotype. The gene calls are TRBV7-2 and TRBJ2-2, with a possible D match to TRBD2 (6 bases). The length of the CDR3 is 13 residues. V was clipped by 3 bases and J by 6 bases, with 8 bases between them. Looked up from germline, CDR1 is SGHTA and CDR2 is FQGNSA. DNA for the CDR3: TGTGCCAGCAGCTTGGAGGGCGCCGGGGAGCTGTTTTTT. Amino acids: CASSLEGAGELFF.